The rows below give T cell receptor beta chains drawn from one sample of a study of technical replicates of blood from several donors. This table comes from immunoSEQ multiplex PCR, and its TCRdb copy is limited to in-frame clones, with some not included. Among roughly 80,000 clones listed, 90% to 98% were seen once. Sequencing was carried out using T cells isolated from PBMCs. These receptors originate from a human donor in good health. Both conserved end residues are part of each CDR3.

>TRBJ2-7|TRBV27
CASSFHRGRVYEQYF
>TRBJ2-7|TRBV5-1
CASRQGYEQYF
>TRBJ2-3|TRBV23-1
CASSQFSGFSTDTQYF
>TRBJ1-1|TRBV9
CASSGRPGDTEAFF
>TRBJ2-3|TRBV5-1
CASSPRVTGGLPFAQYF
>TRBJ2-2|TRBV6-5
CASRNTGELFF
>TRBJ1-5|TRBV7-2
CASSLAPDRGGQPQHF
>TRBJ2-1|TRBV5-6
CASSWDRVLLNEQFF
>TRBJ2-7|TRBV29-1
CSVGRLAGYEQYF
>TRBJ2-7|TRBV15
CATSSSQRGSEQYF
>TRBJ1-5|TRBV28
CASNGLNGYRYSNQPQHF
>TRBJ2-2|TRBV11-2
CASSLDYWNTGELFF
>TRBJ1-5|TRBV30
CAWAPGNSNQPQHF
>TRBJ2-1|TRBV29-1
CSTFLAGPTYNEQFF
>TRBJ2-3|TRBV18
CASSRDRGRAGEDTQYF
>TRBJ2-6|TRBV27
CASSLFLGPSGANVLTF
>TRBJ1-3|TRBV5-4
CASSLKGVEGNTIYF
>TRBJ1-6|TRBV30
CAWSVESSPLHF
>TRBJ2-1|TRBV29-1
CSVEEGQADSYNEQFF
>TRBJ2-6|TRBV5-1
CASKGGGSSGANVLTF
>TRBJ1-2|TRBV5-1
CASSSGQETYGYTF
>TRBJ2-2|TRBV13
CASSWRFSGRDTGELFF
>TRBJ1-1|TRBV7-6
CASSSADTESTEAFF
>TRBJ2-5|TRBV27
CASNNGGETQYF
>TRBJ2-3|TRBV18
CASSPGLDYTDTQYF
>TRBJ2-7|TRBV2
CASSELPGQPSSYEQYF
>TRBJ2-3|TRBV5-5
CASSLGTATDTQYF
>TRBJ2-1|TRBV10-1
CASSGDRPPNEQFF
>TRBJ2-3|TRBV4-1
CASSQEGFLAGGGRTDTQYF
>TRBJ1-1|TRBV29-1
CSVEGTGDFETEAFF
>TRBJ2-7|TRBV5-1
CASSLVSLAGGRSSYEQYF
>TRBJ2-1|TRBV6-6
CASNNGGGSYNEQFF
>TRBJ2-1|TRBV29-1
CSVGDAYNEQFF
>TRBJ1-6|TRBV18
CASSPFWTGADSPLHF
>TRBJ2-4|TRBV2
CASSLSGIAKNIQYF
>TRBJ2-3|TRBV7-9
CASSLGLAGGVFAQYF
>TRBJ1-5|TRBV15
CATSRRTGNQPQHF